Presented here are 3 T cell receptor beta chains from one specimen sequenced in a study of long-term antiretroviral therapy in people with HIV. Sequencing relied on immunoSEQ assay v3.0, run at survey level. Measured with immunoSEQ multiplex PCR; TCRdb has only the in-frame clones, and not every one. The sample includes 30,000 or so clones, about 70% of them seen just once. The sample here was unsorted PBMCs, taken 3 years after starting antiretroviral therapy. The source of these receptors is a man over 45 with HIV.

V and J are TRBV19 and TRBJ2-7; possible D gene TRBD1, 6 bases. Trimming pared 5 bases from V and 6 bases from J, leaving 14 bases between. Germline values: CDR1 LNHDA, CDR2 SQIVND (reference sequence). This CDR3 region has 13 residues. The CDR3 here is CASSDRNFAEQYF. CDR3 bases: TGTGCCAGTAGTGACAGGAACTTTGCCGAGCAGTACTTC.

The chain carries TRBV9 and TRBJ2-3; 11 bases are a match to TRBD2. The trim removed 3 bases at V and 4 bases at J, leaving 4 bases unmatched. The CDR3 has 15 amino acids. The V gene's germline CDR1 is SGDLS and CDR2 YYNGEE. The CDR3 DNA follows: TGTGCCAGCAGCGCTTTAGCGGGGGGGGCAGATACGCAGTATTTT. Protein sequence: CASSALAGGADTQYF.

The rearrangement joins TRBV13 to TRBJ2-3, with 8 bases that match TRBD1. There are 15 residues in the CDR3. Germline V CDR1 and CDR2: PRHDT, FYEKMQ (reference sequence). With V trimmed by 2 bases and J by 3 bases, 4 bases remained unmatched. CDR3 amino acids: CASSLWTGITDTQYF. The CDR3 nucleotides read TGTGCCAGCAGCTTATGGACAGGGATTACAGATACGCAGTATTTT.